This T cell receptor (beta chain) was identified in a study of identical twins. Study-level results: Twin-shared out-of-frame alpha sequences showed excess low generation probability. Cord blood's abundant beta clonotypes had fewer insertions, unlike memory repertoires.

This CDR3 has 14 residues. V shed 2 bases and J shed 2 bases, with 7 bases lying between them. Germline lookup yields CDR1 MGHDK and CDR2 SYGVNS. Unique molecular identifiers were present on cDNA, and template switching added a universal primer site. TCRdb fed the 5' RACE reads into MiXCR, producing one record per CDR3 protein. The data contain around 530,000 distinct CDR3 sequences, around 15% of them singletons. A few counts support this clonotype. Its antigen is currently unknown. These same data were also listed under a study on yellow fever vaccine responses in identical twins. That work adds: The T cell response to vaccination in identical twins was reportedly partly convergent and partly personalized.

Sequencing input: CD4+ T cells sorted from blood. The source is a woman younger than 30 in good health. The genes are TRBV25-1 and TRBJ2-1; no clear D gene. The CDR3 protein is CASSEEAPYNEQFF. The CDR3 bases are TGTGCCAGCAGTGAAGAGGCGCCCTACAATGAGCAGTTCTTC.